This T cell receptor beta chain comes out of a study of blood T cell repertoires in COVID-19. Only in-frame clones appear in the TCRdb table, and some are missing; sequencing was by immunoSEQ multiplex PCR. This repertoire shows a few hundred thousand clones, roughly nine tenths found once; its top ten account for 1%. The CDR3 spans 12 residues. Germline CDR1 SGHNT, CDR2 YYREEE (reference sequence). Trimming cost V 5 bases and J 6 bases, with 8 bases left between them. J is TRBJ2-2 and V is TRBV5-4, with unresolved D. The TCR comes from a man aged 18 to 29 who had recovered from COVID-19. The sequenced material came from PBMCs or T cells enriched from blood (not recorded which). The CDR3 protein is CASRFLSGELFF. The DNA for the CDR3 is TGTGCCAGCAGATTCTTATCCGGGGAGCTGTTTTTT.